These 12 T cell receptor beta chains were all obtained from the same sample, sequenced in a study of cytomegalovirus exposure and HLA in healthy donors. It was with 60 Vbeta and 13 Jbeta primers that the PCR ran. TCRdb's table, derived via immunoSEQ multiplex PCR, lists solely in-frame clones and lacks some. The repertoire holds some 130,000 clones, with about four fifths as singletons. What was sequenced was PBMCs. Source of these receptors: a man aged 30-40 years in good health.

V is TRBV7-3 and J is TRBJ2-3; D unclear. The CDR3 consists of 14 residues. Germline V CDR1 and CDR2: SGHTA, FQGTGA. The germline V and J ends were trimmed by 0 bases and 5 bases, with 9 bases remaining between them. The CDR3 DNA follows: TGTGCCAGCAGCTTAACCGAGTTACGAGATACGCAGTATTTT. Its protein is CASSLTELRDTQYF.

The chain combines TRBV28 with TRBJ2-2, with a tentative D call TRBD2 (6 bases). This CDR3 region has 13 residues. The V end was cut by 7 bases, the J end by 3 bases, with 9 bases between. CDR1 and CDR2 (germline): MDHEN, SYDVKM. As DNA, the CDR3 is TGTGCCAGCACTCGGGGGTACACCGGGGAGCTGTTTTTT. Its protein product is CASTRGYTGELFF.

The chain joins TRBV5-1 to TRBJ1-1; unclear D gene. The CDR3 totals 12 residues. Germline V CDR1 and CDR2: SGHRS, YFSETQ. Between the trimmed V and J ends, which lost 4 bases and 8 bases, there was a span of 12 bases. Written as DNA, the CDR3 is TGCGCCAGCAGCCGAGAGGCGGGGGAAGCTTTCTTT. Protein product: CASSREAGEAFF.

The V gene is TRBV9, the J gene TRBJ1-6; no definite D call. Germline assignment: CDR1 SGDLS and CDR2 YYNGEE. This CDR3 has 14 residues. Trimming took 5 bases from V and 5 from J, leaving 11 bases between them. In nucleotides, the CDR3 is TGTGCCAGCAGTCTAGCCGGGGATAATTCACCCCTCCACTTT. Its translation: CASSLAGDNSPLHF. Using reference TRBV9 and TRBJ1-6 for the parts outside the CDR3, the full variable domain is DSGVTQTPKHLITATGQRVTLRCSPRSGDLSVYWYQQSLDQGLQFLIQYYNGEERAKGNILERFSAQQFPDLHSELNLSSLELGDSALYFCASSLAGDNSPLHFGNGTRLTVT.

This chain links TRBV10-1 with TRBJ2-3; 14 nucleotides agree with TRBD2. Germline values: CDR1 WNHNN, CDR2 SYGVQD (reference sequence). This CDR3 comprises 16 residues. The junction had 10 bases not matched to a gene; V was cut back by 6 bases and J by 8 bases. The CDR3 DNA sequence: TGCGCCAGCAGCGCACCGGGACTAGCGGGAGTTAGTACGCAGTATTTT. Protein product: CASSAPGLAGVSTQYF.

The V call is TRBV6-1, the J call TRBJ2-2; 8 bases fit TRBD2. The CDR3 is made up of 16 amino acids. From germline, CDR1 is MNHNS and CDR2 SASEGT. After removal of 1 base from V and 6 bases from J, the junction contained 7 bases not matched to a gene. CDR3 protein: CASSEGWLAGSGELFF. The CDR3 nucleotides are TGTGCCAGCAGTGAAGGATGGCTAGCGGGCTCCGGGGAGCTGTTTTTT.

The rearrangement links TRBV2 to TRBJ1-1, with 12 positions matching TRBD1. CDR3 length: 15 amino acids. With V trimmed by 6 bases and J by 2 bases, 4 bases remained unmatched. CDR1 and CDR2 from the germline V gene are SNHLY and FYNNEI. The DNA for the CDR3 is TGTGCCAGCAGGAGGGACAGGGGGCTTAACACTGAAGCTTTCTTT. It specifies CASRRDRGLNTEAFF.

This clone came up a few times. V and J are TRBV21-1 and TRBJ2-7; the table assigns TRBD1, which was not confirmed against the DNA. TRBV21-1 represents a pseudogene. The CDR3 spans 14 residues. The CDR3 loop is CASSKQGSTYEQYF. DNA for the CDR3: TGTGCCAGCAGCAAACAGGGGTCCACCTACGAGCAGTACTTC.

The CDR3 DNA reads as TGTGCCTGGAGCCCCGGAGGACTAGCGGGTGTTGGGGCAGATACGCAGTATTTT. Protein: CAWSPGGLAGVGADTQYF. The rearrangement links TRBV30 to TRBJ2-3; TRBD2 matches 11 bases. This CDR3 spans 18 amino acids. Germline assignment: CDR1 GTSNPN and CDR2 SVGIG (reference sequence). V lost 3 bases to trimming and J lost 4 bases; unmatched junction nucleotides: 15.

The CDR3 spells CASSLGTETRGYTF. CDR3 DNA: TGTGCCAGCAGTCTGGGGACGGAGACTAGGGGCTACACCTTC. This chain connects TRBV28 to TRBJ1-2, with a tentative D call TRBD1 (5 bases). CDR1 is MDHEN, CDR2 SYDVKM, per germline. Trimming removed 5 bases from V and 8 bases from J, with 18 bases in between. The CDR3 has 14 amino acids.

V is TRBV11-2 and J is TRBJ2-7; perhaps TRBD1 as D (5 bases). V lost 4 bases and J 3 bases, leaving 7 bases between the germline ends. Germline lookup yields CDR1 SGHAT and CDR2 FQNNGV. CDR3 length: 12 amino acids. CDR3 in amino acids: CASSSTGYEQYF. The CDR3, as DNA: TGTGCCAGCAGCTCTACAGGCTACGAGCAGTACTTC.

The chain recombines TRBV5-1 with TRBJ2-1; 13 bases are a match to TRBD2. Germline V gene sequence: CDR1 SGHRS, CDR2 YFSETQ. J lost 8 bases, V lost 4 bases, and 6 bases had no gene match. The CDR3 covers 15 residues. The CDR3 DNA reads as TGCGCCAGCAGCCCGGGACTAGCGGGATCGGATGAGCAGTTCTTC. It is translated as CASSPGLAGSDEQFF. The entire variable domain, with the rest obtained from reference TRBV5-1 and TRBJ2-1, is as follows: KAGVTQTPRYLIKTRGQQVTLSCSPISGHRSVSWYQQTPGQGLQFLFEYFSETQRNKGNFPGRFSGRQFSNSRSEMNVSTLELGDSALYLCASSPGLAGSDEQFFGPGTRLTVL.